This T cell receptor (beta chain) is drawn from a study of beta chain features in type 1 diabetes. Study outcomes and limitations: Among patients with Type 1 diabetes, TCRB CDR3s were moderately but significantly shorter in every one of the four CD4+ subsets. A cDNA-based sequencing approach could over-represent cells with high TCR expression.

Once sorted, every population was more than 98% pure. Expressed TCRB transcripts were sequenced after all isolated RNA was converted to cDNA. Clones were sequenced by immunoSEQ multiplex PCR, and TCRdb holds only the in-frame ones, with some missing. The data contain hundreds of thousands of clones, around 15% of them singletons. The table lists this clone with a few counts. The target antigen is unknown. CDR3 length equals 14 residues. Germline CDR1 is SGHTA and CDR2 is FQGNSA. With 5 bases clipped from V and 4 bases from J, the junction kept 5 bases outside the gene matches. Input material: naive CD4+ T cells from blood. The clonotype comes from a man aged 18 to 29 with type 1 diabetes. This chain uses TRBV7-2 with TRBJ1-2; 9 nucleotides line up with TRBD1. The CDR3 region has the DNA TGTGCCAGCAGCACCCGGGACAGGGCCTATGGCTACACCTTC. Translating gives CASSTRDRAYGYTF.